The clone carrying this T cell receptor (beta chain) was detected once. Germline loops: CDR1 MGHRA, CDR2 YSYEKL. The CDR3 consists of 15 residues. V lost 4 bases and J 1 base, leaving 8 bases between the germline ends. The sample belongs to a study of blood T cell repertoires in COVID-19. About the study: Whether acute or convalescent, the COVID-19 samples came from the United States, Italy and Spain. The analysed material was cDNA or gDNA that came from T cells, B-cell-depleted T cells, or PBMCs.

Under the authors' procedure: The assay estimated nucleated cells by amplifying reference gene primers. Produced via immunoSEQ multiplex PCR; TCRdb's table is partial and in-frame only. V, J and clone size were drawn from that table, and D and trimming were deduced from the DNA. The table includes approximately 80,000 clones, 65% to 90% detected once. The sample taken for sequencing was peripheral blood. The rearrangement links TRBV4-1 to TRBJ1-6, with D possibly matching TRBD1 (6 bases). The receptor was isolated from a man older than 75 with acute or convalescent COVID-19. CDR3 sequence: CASSLQGSYNSPLHF. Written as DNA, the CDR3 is TGCGCCAGCAGCCTACAGGGTTCCTATAATTCACCCCTCCACTTT.